These T cell receptor beta chains were read from a single sample in a study of shared clonotypes between healthy human individuals. The assay was immunoSEQ multiplex PCR, and TCRdb's table has in-frame clones only and misses some. This table holds hundreds of thousands of clones, 96% found once. Sequenced sample: naive CD8+ T cells sorted from blood. Receptors originate from a man aged 25 to 40 in good health. Both conserved end residues are part of each CDR3. A D gene is named only where the DNA matches it firmly. The listing skips clone size in some rows; elsewhere it reads once, few, many or a size class.

cdr3_length d_call clone_size j_call v_call cdr3_nt cdr3_aa
11 - - TRBJ2-7 TRBV10-2 TGCGCCAGCGGAGGAACCTACGAGCAGTACTTC CASGGTYEQYF
12 - few TRBJ2-3 TRBV19 TGTGCCAGCCTATCTAAGTCAGATACGCAGTATTTT CASLSKSDTQYF
16 - - TRBJ2-7 TRBV29-1 TGCAGCGTTGAAGATCCCGAGCGGTCGAGCTCCTACGAGCAGTACTTC CSVEDPERSSSYEQYF
15 - - TRBJ2-1 TRBV4-1 TGCGCCAGCAGCCAAGAATTTTGGGGGCTCAATGAGCAGTTCTTC CASSQEFWGLNEQFF
13 - - TRBJ2-7 TRBV7-9 TGTGCCAGCAGCCCCGGTATTTCCTACGAGCAGTACTTC CASSPGISYEQYF
15 - - TRBJ1-5 TRBV28 TGTGCCAGCAGTTTTGGCAGGGGAGGCAATCAGCCCCAGCATTTT CASSFGRGGNQPQHF
19 TRBD1 - TRBJ2-1 TRBV14 TGTGCCAGCAGCCGCGCCCCACTAACCGGGACAGGGGCCTACAATGAGCAGTTCTTC CASSRAPLTGTGAYNEQFF
17 TRBD2 - TRBJ2-5 TRBV4-1 TGCGCCAGCAGCGAGGGCCCCCCGGGACTACACCAAGAGACCCAGTACTTC CASSEGPPGLHQETQYF
15 TRBD2 once TRBJ2-1 TRBV6-5 TGTGCCAGCAGTTATTCAGGCGGGAGGGCCCGAGAGCAGTTCTTC CASSYSGGRAREQFF
14 - once TRBJ2-7 TRBV4-1 TGCGCCAGCAGCCAAGTAGTGGGAAACTACGAGCAGTACTTC CASSQVVGNYEQYF
13 - - TRBJ2-1 TRBV9 TGTGCCAGCAGCGACTCGTATGGGAATGAGCAGTTCTTC CASSDSYGNEQFF
12 - - TRBJ2-1 TRBV27 TGTGCCAGCAGTTTGCCCTACAATGAGCAGTTCTTC CASSLPYNEQFF
17 TRBD2 - TRBJ2-7 TRBV2 TGTGCCAGCAGTGAATCGTCTAGCGGGGCACCCTCCTACGAGCAGTACTTC CASSESSSGAPSYEQYF
13 - - TRBJ2-7 TRBV30 TGTGCCTGGTCAGCAGGGGATAACTACGAGCAGTACTTC CAWSAGDNYEQYF
14 - - TRBJ2-1 TRBV7-2 TGTGCCAGCAGGAATAATGCCGCCTTGGATGAGCAGTTCTTC CASRNNAALDEQFF
18 - - TRBJ2-1 TRBV14 TGTGCCAGCAGCCAAGGCACCGACCGGCAGGGCTCCTACAATGAGCAGTTCTTC CASSQGTDRQGSYNEQFF
17 TRBD2 - TRBJ2-7 TRBV7-9 TGTGCCAGCAGCCCACCGGGACTAGCGGGAAGCTCCTACGAGCAGTACTTC CASSPPGLAGSSYEQYF